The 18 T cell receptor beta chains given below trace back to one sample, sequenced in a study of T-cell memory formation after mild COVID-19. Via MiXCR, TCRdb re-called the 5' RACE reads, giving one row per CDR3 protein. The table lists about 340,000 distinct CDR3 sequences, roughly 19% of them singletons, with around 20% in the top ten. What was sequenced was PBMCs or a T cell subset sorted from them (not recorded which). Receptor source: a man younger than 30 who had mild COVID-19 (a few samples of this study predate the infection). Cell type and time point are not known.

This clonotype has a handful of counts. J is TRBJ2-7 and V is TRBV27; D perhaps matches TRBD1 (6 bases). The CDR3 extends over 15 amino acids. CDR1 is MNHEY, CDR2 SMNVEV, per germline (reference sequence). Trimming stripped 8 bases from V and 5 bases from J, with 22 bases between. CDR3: CASRGTGTIPHEQYF. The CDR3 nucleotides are TGTGCCAGCCGAGGCACCGGGACAATCCCCCACGAGCAGTACTTC.

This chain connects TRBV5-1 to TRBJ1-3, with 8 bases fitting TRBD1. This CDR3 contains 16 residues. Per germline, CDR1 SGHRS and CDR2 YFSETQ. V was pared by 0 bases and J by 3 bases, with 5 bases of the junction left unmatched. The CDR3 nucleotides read TGCGCCAGCAGCTTGGTCGGGACAGGCCTTGGAAACACCATATATTTT. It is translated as CASSLVGTGLGNTIYF.

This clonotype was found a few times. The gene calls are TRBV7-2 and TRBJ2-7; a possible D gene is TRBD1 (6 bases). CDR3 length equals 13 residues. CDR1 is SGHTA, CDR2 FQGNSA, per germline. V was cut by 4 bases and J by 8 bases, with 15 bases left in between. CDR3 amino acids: CASSSTQGLQQYV. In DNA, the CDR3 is TGTGCCAGCAGCTCAACACAGGGCCTCCAGCAGTACGTC.

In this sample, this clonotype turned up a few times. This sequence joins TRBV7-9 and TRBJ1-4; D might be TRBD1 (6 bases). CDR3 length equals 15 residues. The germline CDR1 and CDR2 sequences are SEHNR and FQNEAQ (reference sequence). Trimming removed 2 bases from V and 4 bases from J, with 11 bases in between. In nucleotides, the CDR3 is TGTGCCAGCAGCTTAAGACGGGGGCATAATGAAAAACTGTTTTTT. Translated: CASSLRRGHNEKLFF.

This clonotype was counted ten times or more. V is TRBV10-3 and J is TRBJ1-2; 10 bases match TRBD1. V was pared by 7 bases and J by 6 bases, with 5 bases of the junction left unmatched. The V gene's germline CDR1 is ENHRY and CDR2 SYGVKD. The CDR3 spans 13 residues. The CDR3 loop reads CAINTGTGDGYTF. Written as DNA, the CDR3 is TGTGCCATCAATACCGGGACAGGGGATGGCTACACCTTC.

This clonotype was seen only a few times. In DNA, the CDR3 is TGTGCCAGCAGTTTGGATCAGAGCTCTGGGGCCAACGTCCTGACTTTC. It is translated as CASSLDQSSGANVLTF. V gene TRBV12-3 or TRBV12-4 combines with J gene TRBJ2-6, with D unresolved. The CDR3 totals 16 residues. The V end was cut by 3 bases, the J end by 0 bases, with 9 bases between.

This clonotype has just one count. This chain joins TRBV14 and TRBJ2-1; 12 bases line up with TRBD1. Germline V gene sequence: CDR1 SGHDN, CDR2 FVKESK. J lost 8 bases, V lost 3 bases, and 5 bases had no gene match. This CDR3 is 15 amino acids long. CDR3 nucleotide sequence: TGTGCCAGCAGCCATTTCGGGACAGGGGGCTATGAGCAGTTCTTC. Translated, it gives CASSHFGTGGYEQFF.

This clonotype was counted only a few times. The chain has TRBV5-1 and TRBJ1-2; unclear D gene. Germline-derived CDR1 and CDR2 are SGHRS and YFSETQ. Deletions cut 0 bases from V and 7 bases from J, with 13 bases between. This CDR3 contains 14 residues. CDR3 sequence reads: CASSLEAVRRGYTF. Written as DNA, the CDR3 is TGCGCCAGCAGCTTGGAGGCGGTACGACGTGGCTACACCTTC.

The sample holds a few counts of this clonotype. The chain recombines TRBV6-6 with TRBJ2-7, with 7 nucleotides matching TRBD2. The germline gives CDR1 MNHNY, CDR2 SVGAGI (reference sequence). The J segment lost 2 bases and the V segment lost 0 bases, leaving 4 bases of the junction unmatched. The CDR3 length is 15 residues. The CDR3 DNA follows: TGTGCCAGCAGTTACTCAAGCGGGGTCCCCTACGAGCAGTACTTC. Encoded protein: CASSYSSGVPYEQYF.

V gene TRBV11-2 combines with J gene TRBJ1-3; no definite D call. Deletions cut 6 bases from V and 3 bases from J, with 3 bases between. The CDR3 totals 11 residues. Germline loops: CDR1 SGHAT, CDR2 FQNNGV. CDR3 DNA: TGTGCCAGCAGAGATGGAAACACCATATATTTT. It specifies CASRDGNTIYF.

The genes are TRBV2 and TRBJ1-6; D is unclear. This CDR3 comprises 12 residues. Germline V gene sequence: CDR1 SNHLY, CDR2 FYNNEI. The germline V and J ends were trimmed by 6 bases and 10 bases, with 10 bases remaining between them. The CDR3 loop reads CASRKIGSPLHF. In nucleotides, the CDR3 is TGTGCCAGCAGGAAAATCGGGTCACCCCTCCACTTT.

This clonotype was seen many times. CDR3 loop: CASSLVGQYEQYV. The CDR3 DNA is TGTGCCAGCAGCTTAGTGGGGCAATACGAGCAGTACGTC. This chain joins TRBV7-2 and TRBJ2-7, with D maybe TRBD1 (5 bases). Trimming took off 1 base at V and 4 bases at J, with 8 bases between the two ends. The length of the CDR3 is 13 residues. The germline gives CDR1 SGHTA, CDR2 FQGNSA.

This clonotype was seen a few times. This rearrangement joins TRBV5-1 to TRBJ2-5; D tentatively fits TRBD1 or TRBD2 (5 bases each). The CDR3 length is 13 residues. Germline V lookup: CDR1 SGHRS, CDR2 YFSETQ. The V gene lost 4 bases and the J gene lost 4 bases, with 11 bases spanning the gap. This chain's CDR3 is CASSLGVAETQYF. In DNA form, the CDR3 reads TGCGCCAGCAGCCTGGGGGTTGCAGAGACCCAGTACTTC.

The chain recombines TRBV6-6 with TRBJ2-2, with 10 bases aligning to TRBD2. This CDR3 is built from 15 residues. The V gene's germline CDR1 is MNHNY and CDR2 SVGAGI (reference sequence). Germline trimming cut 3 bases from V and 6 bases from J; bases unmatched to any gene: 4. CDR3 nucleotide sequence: TGTGCCAGCAGTTATTCCAGCGGGGGGGCCGGGGAGCTGTTTTTT. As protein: CASSYSSGGAGELFF.

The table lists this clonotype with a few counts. CDR3 DNA sequence: TGTGCCACCCGGAGCGGGGGGTACACCGGGGAGCTGTTTTTT. Translating it yields CATRSGGYTGELFF. The gene calls are TRBV10-3 and TRBJ2-2; 9 bases agree with TRBD2. V shed 10 bases and J 3 bases; nucleotides not matched to a gene: 6. Per germline, CDR1 ENHRY and CDR2 SYGVKD. The CDR3 is 14 residues long.

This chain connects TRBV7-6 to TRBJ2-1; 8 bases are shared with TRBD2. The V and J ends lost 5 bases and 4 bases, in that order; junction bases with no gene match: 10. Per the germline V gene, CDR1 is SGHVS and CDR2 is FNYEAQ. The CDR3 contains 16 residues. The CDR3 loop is CASSKRHGGAYNEQFF. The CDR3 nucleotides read TGTGCCAGCAGCAAGCGTCACGGGGGGGCGTACAATGAGCAGTTCTTC.

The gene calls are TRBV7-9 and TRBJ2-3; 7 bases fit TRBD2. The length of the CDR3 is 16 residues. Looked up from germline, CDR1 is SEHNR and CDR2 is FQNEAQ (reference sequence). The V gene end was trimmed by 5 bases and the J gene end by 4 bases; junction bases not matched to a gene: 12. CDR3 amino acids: CASSPQGRGRADTQYF. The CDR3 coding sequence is TGTGCCAGCAGCCCCCAGGGACGCGGGAGAGCAGATACGCAGTATTTT.

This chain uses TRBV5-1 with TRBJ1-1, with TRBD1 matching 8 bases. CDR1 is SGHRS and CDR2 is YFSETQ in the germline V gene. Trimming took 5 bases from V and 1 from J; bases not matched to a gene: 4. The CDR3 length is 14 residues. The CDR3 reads CASRRGQGNTEAFF. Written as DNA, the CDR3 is TGCGCCAGCAGGAGAGGACAGGGGAACACTGAAGCTTTCTTT. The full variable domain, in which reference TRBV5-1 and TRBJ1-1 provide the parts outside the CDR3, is KAGVTQTPRYLIKTRGQQVTLSCSPISGHRSVSWYQQTPGQGLQFLFEYFSETQRNKGNFPGRFSGRQFSNSRSEMNVSTLELGDSALYLCASRRGQGNTEAFFGQGTRLTVV.